This T cell receptor (beta chain) was sequenced for a study of T cell responses to AZD1222 COVID-19 vaccine. General study points: Increased Spike-specific TCR breadth and depth were observed after two AZD1222 doses. Repertoires in all cases were sampled only once the peak T cell response had passed. Clonal diversity may have been underestimated, and the donors were mostly white British, with more females than males.

Of note for this clone: Its target is unknown.

The germline V and J ends were trimmed by 0 bases and 1 base, with 10 bases remaining between them. The CDR3 is made up of 15 amino acids. CDR1 and CDR2 (germline): MNHEY, SMNVEV (reference sequence). The assay was immunoSEQ multiplex PCR, and TCRdb's table has in-frame clones only and misses some. The sample holds roughly 160,000 clones, about 90% seen once. The chain recombines TRBV27 with TRBJ2-7; maybe TRBD2 (6 bases). The sequencing used peripheral blood, collected on day 0 of AZD1222 vaccination. This receptor was identified in an adult in good health. CDR3 DNA sequence: TGTGCCAGCAGTTTATCGCCTAGCGCGTCCTACGAGCAGTACTTC. Its protein product is CASSLSPSASYEQYF.